Following are 16 T cell receptor beta chains from one sample sequenced in a study of graft-versus-host responses after intestinal transplantation (dated by TCRdb to the early 2020s). The library came from the immunoSEQ multiplex PCR assay. TCRdb's version of the immuneACCESS table is confined to in-frame rearrangements and falls short of the full clone set. An unresolved V gene accounts for under half of the shortfall where checked; the remainder is of unknown origin. The sample yields 90,000 to 130,000 clones; just under 95% were counted once. Together, the top ten hold 0.95% to 1.5% of the sample. Their recognized antigens are unknown. Reading the label with the study, this specimen's time point is: cells obtained before transplantation from donor or recipient. Material: unstimulated CD8+ T cells sorted from spleen or lymph node cells, obtained before transplant. Receptors originate from a human donor who was the organ donor for an intestinal transplant.

This clone was found once. The chain couples TRBV20-1 to TRBJ1-1; maybe TRBD1 (5 bases). The CDR3 is 11 residues long. Germline values: CDR1 DFQATT, CDR2 SNEGSKA (reference sequence). CDR3 coding DNA: TGCAGATTACAGGCGAACACTGAAGCTTTCTTT. It translates to CRLQANTEAFF.

This chain connects TRBV21-1 to TRBJ2-1; TRBD2, the table's D call, lacks a check against the DNA. TRBV21-1 is a pseudogene segment. CDR3 size: 16 residues. DNA for the CDR3: TGTGCCAGCAGCAAAGAAAGACTAGCGGGATACAATGAGCAGTTCTTC. Encoded protein: CASSKERLAGYNEQFF.

V and J are TRBV29-1 and TRBJ2-7, with D possibly matching TRBD2 (5 bases). The germline V gene encodes CDR1 SQVTM and CDR2 ANQGSEA. The CDR3 consists of 13 residues. V lost 5 bases to trimming and J lost 7 bases, with 18 bases between them. The CDR3 DNA follows: TGCAGCGTTTTGGACTTCACCCTCGGGGAGCAGTACTTC. Translated: CSVLDFTLGEQYF.

This sequence joins TRBV27 and TRBJ2-1; a weak D match, TRBD1 (6 bases). With 1 base removed from V and 0 bases from J, the gap between germline ends came to 10 bases. Germline-derived CDR1 and CDR2 are MNHEY and SMNVEV (reference sequence). This CDR3 comprises 16 residues. In nucleotides, the CDR3 is TGTGCCAGCAGTTTATGGGGGCACGGCTCCTACAATGAGCAGTTCTTC. Translating it yields CASSLWGHGSYNEQFF.

The rearrangement uses TRBV6-5 and TRBJ1-1; 11 bases are a match to TRBD1. CDR3 length equals 15 residues. CDR1 is MNHEY and CDR2 is SVGAGI in the germline V gene. V shed 4 bases and J 1 base; nucleotides not matched to a gene: 2. The CDR3 sequence is CASSSGTGGNTEAFF. The CDR3 coding sequence is TGTGCCAGCAGTTCCGGGACAGGGGGGAACACTGAAGCTTTCTTT.

The gene calls are TRBV9 and TRBJ1-2, with a weak D call TRBD1 (5 bases). The V end lost 3 bases, the J end lost 8 bases, and 17 bases lay between the germline ends. Germline V CDR1 and CDR2: SGDLS, YYNGEE. This CDR3 has 14 amino acids. CDR3 amino acids: CASSEDSGFYGYTF. The CDR3 nucleotides read TGTGCCAGCAGCGAAGATTCAGGGTTTTACGGCTACACCTTC.

The J gene is TRBJ2-3, the V gene TRBV4-1, with 10 bases aligning to TRBD2. Trimming at V came to 2 bases and at J to 1 base, leaving 9 bases not matched to a gene. Germline CDR1 and CDR2: MGHRA and YSYEKL. The CDR3 is 18 amino acids. The CDR3 here is CASSQRQLGLAGTDTQYF. The CDR3 region has the DNA TGCGCCAGCAGCCAACGTCAGCTAGGACTAGCGGGCACAGATACGCAGTATTTT.

The CDR3 coding sequence is TGTGCCAGCGGAAACCGGGTAAACGAGCAGTACTTC. Translated: CASGNRVNEQYF. The chain uses TRBV27 and TRBJ2-7; no definite D call. From germline, CDR1 is MNHEY and CDR2 SMNVEV (reference sequence). This CDR3 has 12 residues. The V and J ends lost 8 bases and 5 bases respectively, with 13 bases between them.

This rearrangement joins TRBV6-1 to TRBJ2-7, with TRBD1 matching 8 bases. Germline V gene data show CDR1 as MNHNS and CDR2 as SASEGT. This CDR3 spans 15 amino acids. The trim removed 7 bases at V and 4 bases at J, leaving 12 bases unmatched. DNA of the CDR3: TGTGCCAGCACCCACGGTGCAGGGGGCGGGTACGAGCAGTACTTC. This codes for CASTHGAGGGYEQYF.

The chain uses TRBV5-1 and TRBJ2-1; the match to TRBD1 covers 9 bases. The CDR3 extends over 15 amino acids. The junction had 6 bases not matched to a gene; V was cut back by 1 base and J by 7 bases. Per germline, CDR1 SGHRS and CDR2 YFSETQ. As DNA, the CDR3 is TGCGCCAGCAGCTTGAGGACAGGGGAGGGAAATGAGCAGTTCTTC. Translation: CASSLRTGEGNEQFF.

The gene calls are TRBV2 and TRBJ2-5; TRBD2 agrees at 7 bases. The J call may be mistaken, given a closer DNA end match to TRBJ2-7. Looked up from germline, CDR1 is SNHLY and CDR2 is FYNNEI. CDR3 size: 14 residues. The CDR3 DNA reads as TGTGCCAGCAGTGAGAGGGACTACTCCTACGAGCAGTACTTC. Translated, it gives CASSERDYSYEQYF.

This clone was seen a single time. This chain connects TRBV5-6 to TRBJ2-3; 7 nucleotides agree with TRBD2. Germline CDR1 is SGHDT and CDR2 is YYEEEE. This CDR3 comprises 16 residues. The trim removed 1 base at V and 1 base at J, leaving 6 bases unmatched. In DNA form, the CDR3 reads TGTGCCAGCAGCTTGAGCGAGCGGGGACGCACAGATACGCAGTATTTT. It encodes CASSLSERGRTDTQYF.

V is TRBV5-4 and J is TRBJ1-4; TRBD1 is a possible D gene (6 bases). CDR1 and CDR2 (germline): SGHNT, YYREEE (reference sequence). Trimming took off 4 bases at V and 7 bases at J, with 17 bases between the two ends. The CDR3 is made up of 15 amino acids. CDR3 amino acids: CASSTRKGGGEKLFF. The CDR3 DNA reads as TGTGCCAGCAGCACCCGTAAGGGGGGAGGTGAAAAACTGTTTTTT.

CDR3 nucleotides: TGTGCCAGCAGCCGAGCGGGACCCTCCTACGAGCAGTACTTC. Its translation: CASSRAGPSYEQYF. The gene calls are TRBV7-2 and TRBJ2-7, with 7 bases identical to TRBD2. Germline CDR1 is SGHTA and CDR2 is FQGNSA. Unmatched junction bases numbered 4, after V lost 5 bases and J lost 0 bases. This CDR3 is 14 amino acids long.

V is TRBV19 and J is TRBJ2-1, with 7 bases identical to TRBD2. The V gene's germline CDR1 is LNHDA and CDR2 SQIVND (reference sequence). The ends lost 3 bases at V and 2 bases at J; junction bases unmatched: 10. This CDR3 comprises 17 residues. CDR3 bases: TGTGCCAGTAGTATTCTCGTGGGAGGGTCCCCCTACAATGAGCAGTTCTTC. Protein product: CASSILVGGSPYNEQFF.

The V and J genes are TRBV28 and TRBJ2-7; unclear D gene. Trimming took off 1 base at V and 2 bases at J, with 6 bases between the two ends. The length of the CDR3 is 13 residues. CDR1 and CDR2 (germline): MDHEN, SYDVKM. The CDR3, as DNA: TGTGCCAGCAGTTTATCCCGGGCCTACGAGCAGTACTTC. Its translation: CASSLSRAYEQYF.